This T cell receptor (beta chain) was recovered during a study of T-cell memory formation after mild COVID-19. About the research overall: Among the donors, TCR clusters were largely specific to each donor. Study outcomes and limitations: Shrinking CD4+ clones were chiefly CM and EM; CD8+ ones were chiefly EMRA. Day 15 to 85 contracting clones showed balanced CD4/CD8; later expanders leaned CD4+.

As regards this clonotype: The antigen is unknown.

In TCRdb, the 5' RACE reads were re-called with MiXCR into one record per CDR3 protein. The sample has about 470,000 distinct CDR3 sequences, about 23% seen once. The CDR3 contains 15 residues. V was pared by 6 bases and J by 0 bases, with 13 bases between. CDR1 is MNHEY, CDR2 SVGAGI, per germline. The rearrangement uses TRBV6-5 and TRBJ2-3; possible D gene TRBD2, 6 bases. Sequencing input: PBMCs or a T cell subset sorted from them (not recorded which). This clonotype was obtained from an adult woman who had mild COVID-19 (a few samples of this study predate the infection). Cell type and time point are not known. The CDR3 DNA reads TGTGCCAGCAGAAAACTAGCCACTAGCACAGATACGCAGTATTTT. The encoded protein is CASRKLATSTDTQYF.